Described below is a single T cell receptor beta chain sequence and its context. For the second PCR, which ran for roughly 6 to 12 cycles, a sample-barcoded 5' primer and a J-beta primer mix were used. Each cDNA was tagged by a template-switch adaptor containing 12 random nucleotides. In TCRdb, the 5' RACE reads were re-called with MiXCR into one record per CDR3 protein. This sample has over a million distinct CDR3 sequences, with around 59% found just once. These data belong to a study of blood T cells in healthy people across ages. The ends lost 8 bases at V and 3 bases at J; junction bases unmatched: 7. The CDR3 extends over 14 amino acids.

The TCR was taken from a man younger than 30 in good health. The sample comprised blood. The chain uses TRBV12-3 or TRBV12-4 and TRBJ1-5, with TRBD1 identical over 7 bases. The CDR3 is CASGQQGNNQPQHF. The CDR3 DNA sequence: TGTGCCAGCGGACAACAGGGGAACAATCAGCCCCAGCATTTT.